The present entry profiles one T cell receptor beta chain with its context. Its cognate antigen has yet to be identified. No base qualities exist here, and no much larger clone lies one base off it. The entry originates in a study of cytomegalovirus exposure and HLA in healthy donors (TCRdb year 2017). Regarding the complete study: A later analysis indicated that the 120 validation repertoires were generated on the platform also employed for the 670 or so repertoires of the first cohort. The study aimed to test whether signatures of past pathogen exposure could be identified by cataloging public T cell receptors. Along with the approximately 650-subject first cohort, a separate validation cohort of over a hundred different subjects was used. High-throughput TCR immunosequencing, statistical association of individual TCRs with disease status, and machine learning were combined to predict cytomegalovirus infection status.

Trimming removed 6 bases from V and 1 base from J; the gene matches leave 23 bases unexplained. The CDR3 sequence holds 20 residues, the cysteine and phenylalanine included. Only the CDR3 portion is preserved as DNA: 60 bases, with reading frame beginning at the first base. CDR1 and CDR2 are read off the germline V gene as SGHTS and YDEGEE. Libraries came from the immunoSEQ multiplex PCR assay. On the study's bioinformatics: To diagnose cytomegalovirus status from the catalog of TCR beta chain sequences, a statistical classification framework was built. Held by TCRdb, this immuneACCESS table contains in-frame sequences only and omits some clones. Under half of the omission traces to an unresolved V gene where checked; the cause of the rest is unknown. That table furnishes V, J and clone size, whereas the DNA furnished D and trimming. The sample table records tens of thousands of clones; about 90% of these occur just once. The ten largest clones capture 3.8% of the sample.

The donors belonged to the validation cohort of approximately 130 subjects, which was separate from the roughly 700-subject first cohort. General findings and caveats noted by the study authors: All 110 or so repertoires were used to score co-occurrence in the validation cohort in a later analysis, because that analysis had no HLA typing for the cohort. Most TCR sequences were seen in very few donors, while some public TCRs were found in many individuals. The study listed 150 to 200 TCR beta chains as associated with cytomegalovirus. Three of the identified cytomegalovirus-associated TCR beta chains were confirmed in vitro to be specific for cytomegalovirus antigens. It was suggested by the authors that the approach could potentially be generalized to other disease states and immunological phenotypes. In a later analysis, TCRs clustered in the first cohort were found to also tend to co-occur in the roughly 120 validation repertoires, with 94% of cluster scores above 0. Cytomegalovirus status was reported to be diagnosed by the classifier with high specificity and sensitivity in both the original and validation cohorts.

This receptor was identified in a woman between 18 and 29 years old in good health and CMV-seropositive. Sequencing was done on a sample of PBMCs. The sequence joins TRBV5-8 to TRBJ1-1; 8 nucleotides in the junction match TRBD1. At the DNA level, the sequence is TGTGCCAGCAAGCTATTCAGAGTACCCCGCCAACAGGGGGGGAACACTGAAGCTTTCTTT. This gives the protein CASKLFRVPRQQGGNTEAFF.